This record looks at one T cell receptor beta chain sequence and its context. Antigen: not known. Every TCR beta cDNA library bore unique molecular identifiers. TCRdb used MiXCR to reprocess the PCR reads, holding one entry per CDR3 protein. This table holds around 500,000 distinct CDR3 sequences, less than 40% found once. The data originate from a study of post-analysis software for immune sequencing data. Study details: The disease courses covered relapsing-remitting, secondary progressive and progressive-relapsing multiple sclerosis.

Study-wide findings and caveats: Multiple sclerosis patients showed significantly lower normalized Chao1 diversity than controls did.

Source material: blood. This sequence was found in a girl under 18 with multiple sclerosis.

The CDR3 DNA reads as TGCAGTGCTAGAGATAACAGGGCGGGCTATGGCTACACCTTC. It translates to CSARDNRAGYGYTF. The rearrangement uses TRBV20-1 and TRBJ1-2; tentatively, D is TRBD1 (6 bases). Trimming took off 0 bases at V and 4 bases at J, with 12 bases between the two ends. This CDR3 spans 14 amino acids. Germline V lookup: CDR1 DFQATT, CDR2 SNEGSKA (reference sequence).